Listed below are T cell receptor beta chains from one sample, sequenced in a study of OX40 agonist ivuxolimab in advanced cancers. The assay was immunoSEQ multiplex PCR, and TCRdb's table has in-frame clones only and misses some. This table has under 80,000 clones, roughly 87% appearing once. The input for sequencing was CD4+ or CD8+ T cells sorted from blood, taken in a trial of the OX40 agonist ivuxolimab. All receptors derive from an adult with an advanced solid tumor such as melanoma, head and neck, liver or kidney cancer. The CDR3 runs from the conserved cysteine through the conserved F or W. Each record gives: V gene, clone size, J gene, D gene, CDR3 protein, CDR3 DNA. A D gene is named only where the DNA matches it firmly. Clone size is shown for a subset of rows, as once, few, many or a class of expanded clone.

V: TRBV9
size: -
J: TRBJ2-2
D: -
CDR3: CASSVDGALLVAPGELFF
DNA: TGTGCCAGCAGCGTAGACGGGGCCCTCCTCGTAGCTCCCGGGGAGCTGTTTTTT

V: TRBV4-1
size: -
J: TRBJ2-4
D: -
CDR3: CASSQTGTRLQYF
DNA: TGCGCCAGCAGCCAGACCGGGACCCGTCTTCAGTACTTC

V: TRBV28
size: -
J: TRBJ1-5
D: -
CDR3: CATIMGSNQPQHF
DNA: TGTGCCACCATAATGGGGAGCAATCAGCCCCAGCATTTT

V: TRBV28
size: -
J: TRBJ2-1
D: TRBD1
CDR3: CASSFRDRVYNEQFF
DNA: TGTGCCAGCAGCTTCCGGGACAGGGTCTACAATGAGCAGTTCTTC

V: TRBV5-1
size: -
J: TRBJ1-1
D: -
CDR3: CASSLKTLNTEAFF
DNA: TGCGCCAGCAGCTTGAAGACACTGAACACTGAAGCTTTCTTT

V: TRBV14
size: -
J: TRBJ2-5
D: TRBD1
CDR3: CASSQPGTGGSKTQYF
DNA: TGTGCCAGCAGCCAACCAGGGACAGGGGGCAGCAAGACCCAGTACTTC

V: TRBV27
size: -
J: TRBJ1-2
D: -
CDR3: CASSGPSQGNYGYTF
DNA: TGTGCCAGCAGCGGACCGTCACAGGGTAACTATGGCTACACCTTC

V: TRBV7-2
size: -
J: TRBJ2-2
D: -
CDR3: CASSLVPGGDTGELFF
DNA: TGTGCCAGCAGCTTAGTGCCAGGAGGTGACACCGGGGAGCTGTTTTTT

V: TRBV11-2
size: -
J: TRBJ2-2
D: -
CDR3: CASSPNRGQFTGELFF
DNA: TGTGCCAGCAGCCCCAACCGGGGGCAGTTCACCGGGGAGCTGTTTTTT

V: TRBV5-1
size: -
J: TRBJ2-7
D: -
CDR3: CASSLDGVPYEQYF
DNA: TGCGCCAGCAGCTTGGATGGGGTGCCCTACGAGCAGTACTTC

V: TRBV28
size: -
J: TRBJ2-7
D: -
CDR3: CASNEVLAATPYEQYF
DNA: TGTGCCAGCAACGAAGTCCTAGCCGCTACCCCCTACGAGCAGTACTTC

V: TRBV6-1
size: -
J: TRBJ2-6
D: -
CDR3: CASSEVYGANVLTF
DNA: TGTGCCAGCAGTGAGGTATACGGGGCCAACGTCCTGACTTTC

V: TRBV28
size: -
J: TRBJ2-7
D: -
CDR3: CASSLGGVIYEQYF
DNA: TGTGCCAGCAGTTTAGGGGGCGTAATCTACGAGCAGTACTTC

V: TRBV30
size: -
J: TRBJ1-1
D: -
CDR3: CAWRARAEAFF
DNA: TGTGCCTGGAGAGCCAGGGCAGAAGCTTTCTTT

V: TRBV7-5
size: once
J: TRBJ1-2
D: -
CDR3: CARSLVADGRETYGYTF
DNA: TGTGCCAGAAGCTTAGTGGCGGACGGCAGGGAGACGTATGGCTACACCTTC

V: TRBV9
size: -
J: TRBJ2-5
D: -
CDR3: CASSPEGGLQYF
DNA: TGTGCCAGCAGCCCAGAGGGTGGGTTGCAGTACTTC

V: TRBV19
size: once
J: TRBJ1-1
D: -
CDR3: CASSLPAALNTEAFF
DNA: TGTGCCAGTAGTCTCCCTGCAGCCCTGAACACTGAAGCTTTCTTT

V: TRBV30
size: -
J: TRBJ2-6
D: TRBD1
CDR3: CASTGRTGGPGANVLTF
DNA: TGTGCAAGCACCGGTCGGACAGGGGGGCCTGGGGCCAACGTCCTGACTTTC

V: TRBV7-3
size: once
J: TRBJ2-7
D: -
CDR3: CASSPTAAGYEQYF
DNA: TGTGCCAGCAGCCCGACAGCAGCGGGTTACGAGCAGTACTTC

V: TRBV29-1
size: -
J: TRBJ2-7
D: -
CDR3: CSALFTGIGFGTYEQYF
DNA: TGCAGCGCACTATTTACAGGGATTGGGTTCGGGACCTACGAGCAGTACTTC

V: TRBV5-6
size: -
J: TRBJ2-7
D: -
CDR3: CASSTRGNSYEQYF
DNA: TGTGCCAGCAGCACCCGAGGGAACTCCTACGAGCAGTACTTC

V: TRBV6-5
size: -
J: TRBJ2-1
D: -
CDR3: CASIYLGGRSYNEQFF
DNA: TGTGCCAGCATTTACCTCGGGGGCCGCTCCTACAATGAGCAGTTCTTC

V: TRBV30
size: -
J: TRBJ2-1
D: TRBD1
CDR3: CAWSRGPSNEQFF
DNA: TGTGCCTGGAGTAGGGGGCCCAGCAATGAGCAGTTCTTC

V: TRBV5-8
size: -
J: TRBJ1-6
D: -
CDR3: CASSFSFINSPLHF
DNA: TGTGCCAGCAGCTTTTCTTTTATAAATTCACCCCTCCACTTT

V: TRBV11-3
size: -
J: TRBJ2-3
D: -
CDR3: CASSSGTQGDTQYF
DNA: TGTGCCAGCAGCTCTGGGACGCAGGGGGATACGCAGTATTTT

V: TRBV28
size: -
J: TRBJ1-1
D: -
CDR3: CASSPPVTAYTEAFF
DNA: TGTGCCAGCAGCCCCCCGGTGACAGCCTACACTGAAGCTTTCTTT

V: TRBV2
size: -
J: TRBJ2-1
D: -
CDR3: CASSLGPTYNEQFF
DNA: TGTGCCAGCAGTTTAGGACCAACTTACAATGAGCAGTTCTTC

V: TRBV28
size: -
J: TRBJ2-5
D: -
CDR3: CASSFTETQYF
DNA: TGTGCCAGCAGTTTTACGGAGACCCAGTACTTC

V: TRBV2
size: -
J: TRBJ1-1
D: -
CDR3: CASSSHLSDTEAFF
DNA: TGTGCCAGCAGCTCACACTTATCGGACACTGAAGCTTTCTTT

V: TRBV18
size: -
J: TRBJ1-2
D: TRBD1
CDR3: CASSPSDREGDYGYTF
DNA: TGTGCCAGCTCACCCAGTGACAGGGAAGGGGACTATGGCTACACCTTC

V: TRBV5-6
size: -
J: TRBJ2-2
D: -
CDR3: CASSLMWRDTGELFF
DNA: TGTGCCAGCAGCTTGATGTGGAGGGACACCGGGGAGCTGTTTTTT

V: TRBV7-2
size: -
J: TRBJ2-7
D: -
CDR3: CASSSGVGYEQYF
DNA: TGTGCCAGCAGCTCGGGAGTTGGCTACGAGCAGTACTTC

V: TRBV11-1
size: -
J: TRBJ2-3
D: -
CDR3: CASSLLIGSTDTQYF
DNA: TGTGCCAGCAGCTTATTAATAGGCAGCACAGATACGCAGTATTTT

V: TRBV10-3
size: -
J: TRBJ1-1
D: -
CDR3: CAISESGGITEAFF
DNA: TGTGCCATCAGTGAGTCTGGGGGGATCACTGAAGCTTTCTTT

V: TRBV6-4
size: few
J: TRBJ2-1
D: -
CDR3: CASSDSGVPPDEQFF
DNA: TGTGCCAGCAGTGACTCCGGGGTACCCCCCGATGAGCAGTTCTTC

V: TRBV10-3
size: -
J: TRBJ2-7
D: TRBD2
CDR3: CAISESRGSYEQYF
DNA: TGTGCCATCAGTGAGTCTCGCGGGAGTTACGAGCAGTACTTC

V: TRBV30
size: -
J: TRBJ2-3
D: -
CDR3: CAWSEGLKADTQYF
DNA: TGTGCCTGGAGTGAGGGCTTAAAGGCGGATACGCAGTATTTT

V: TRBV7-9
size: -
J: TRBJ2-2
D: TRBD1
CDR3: CASSLGQGGYGELFF
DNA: TGTGCCAGCAGCTTGGGACAGGGCGGTTACGGGGAGCTGTTTTTT

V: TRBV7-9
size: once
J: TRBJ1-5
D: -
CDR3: CASSLEGPNQPQHF
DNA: TGTGCCAGCAGCTTAGAGGGTCCCAATCAGCCCCAGCATTTT

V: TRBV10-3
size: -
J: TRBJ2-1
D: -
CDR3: CAISESGWEQFF
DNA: TGTGCCATCAGTGAGTCGGGGTGGGAGCAGTTCTTC

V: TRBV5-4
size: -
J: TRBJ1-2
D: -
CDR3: CASTRKTLNYGYTF
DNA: TGTGCCAGCACGCGTAAGACCCTGAACTATGGCTACACCTTC

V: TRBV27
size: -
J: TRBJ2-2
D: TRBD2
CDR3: CASSLDLAVNTGELFF
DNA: TGTGCCAGCAGTTTAGACCTAGCGGTGAACACCGGGGAGCTGTTTTTT

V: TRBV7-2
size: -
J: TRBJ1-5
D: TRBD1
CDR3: CASSLTTGVVQPQHF
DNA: TGTGCCAGCAGCTTAACAACAGGGGTCGTCCAGCCCCAGCATTTT

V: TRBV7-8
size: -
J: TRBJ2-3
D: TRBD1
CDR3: CASSQGGADTQYF
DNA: TGTGCCAGCAGCCAAGGGGGCGCAGATACGCAGTATTTT

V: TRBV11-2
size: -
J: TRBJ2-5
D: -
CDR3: CASSFSGKETQYF
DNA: TGTGCCAGCAGCTTCAGCGGTAAAGAGACCCAGTACTTC

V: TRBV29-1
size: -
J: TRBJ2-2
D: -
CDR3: CSVVGPANTGELFF
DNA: TGCAGCGTTGTGGGGCCGGCGAACACCGGGGAGCTGTTTTTT

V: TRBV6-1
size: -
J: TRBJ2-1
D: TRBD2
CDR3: CASSLLAGAYEQFF
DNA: TGTGCCAGCAGTTTACTAGCGGGAGCTTATGAGCAGTTCTTC

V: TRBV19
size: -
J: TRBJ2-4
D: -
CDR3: CASSSTGGMKNIQYF
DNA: TGTGCCAGCTCTTCGACAGGCGGGATGAAAAACATTCAGTACTTC

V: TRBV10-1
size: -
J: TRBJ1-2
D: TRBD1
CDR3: CASSGTGFYGYTF
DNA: TGCGCCAGCAGCGGGACAGGGTTCTATGGCTACACCTTC

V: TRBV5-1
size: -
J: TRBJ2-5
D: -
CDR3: CASSLGFLALPARETQYF
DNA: TGCGCCAGCAGCTTGGGGTTCCTGGCACTTCCCGCGAGGGAGACCCAGTACTTC

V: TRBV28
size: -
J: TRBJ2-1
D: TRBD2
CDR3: CASSRTSGGFWEQFF
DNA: TGTGCCAGCAGCCGCACTAGCGGGGGGTTCTGGGAGCAGTTCTTC

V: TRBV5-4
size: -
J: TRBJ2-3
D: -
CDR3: CASSGQLGGTDTQYF
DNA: TGTGCCAGCAGCGGGCAACTAGGAGGTACAGATACGCAGTATTTT

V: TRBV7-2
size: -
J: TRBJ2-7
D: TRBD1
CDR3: CASSPDRGLYEQYF
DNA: TGTGCCAGCAGCCCGGACAGGGGGCTCTACGAGCAGTACTTC